These 31 T cell receptor beta chains share one sample of origin, sequenced in a study of cytomegalovirus exposure and HLA in healthy donors. TCRdb's table, derived via immunoSEQ multiplex PCR, lists solely in-frame clones and lacks some. Altogether about 56,000 clones are present, 93% being singletons, with the ten largest covering 1.5% to 2%. The specimen was PBMCs. The origin of the receptors is a woman between 18 and 29 years old in good health and CMV-seropositive.

The chain's CDR3 is CASSLEGMGNQPQHF. DNA of the CDR3: TGTGCCAGCAGTTTGGAGGGAATGGGCAATCAGCCCCAGCATTTT. This sequence joins TRBV27 and TRBJ1-5; D is uncertain. CDR1 is MNHEY and CDR2 is SMNVEV in the germline V gene (reference sequence). Trimming took 3 bases from V and 2 from J, leaving 11 bases between them. This CDR3 has 15 residues.

The chain recombines TRBV10-2 with TRBJ1-1, with 7 bases fitting TRBD1. This CDR3 region has 16 residues. CDR1 is WSHSY, CDR2 SAAADI, per germline. V shed 3 bases, J shed 6 bases, and the junction held 13 bases outside the gene matches. CDR3 DNA: TGCGCCAGCAGTGACCCGGCAGGGGGAGAAACAGCTGAAGCTTTCTTT. Its protein is CASSDPAGGETAEAFF.

The chain combines TRBV19 with TRBJ2-6; TRBD1 matches at 7 bases. Germline V gene sequence: CDR1 LNHDA, CDR2 SQIVND (reference sequence). The CDR3 length is 17 residues. J lost 0 bases, V lost 7 bases, and 9 bases had no gene match. The CDR3 loop reads CASNGEGGRSGANVLTF. The CDR3 DNA sequence: TGTGCCAGTAATGGTGAAGGGGGCCGCTCTGGGGCCAACGTCCTGACTTTC.

V and J are TRBV5-1 and TRBJ2-7, with TRBD2 matching 10 bases. V shed 4 bases, J shed 4 bases, and the junction held 5 bases outside the gene matches. The CDR3 runs to 14 residues. Germline V lookup: CDR1 SGHRS, CDR2 YFSETQ. The CDR3 DNA follows: TGCGCCAGCAGCAAGACTAGCGGGTCTTACGAGCAGTACTTC. It codes for CASSKTSGSYEQYF.

This clone came up many times. Additional DNA sequences in this sample encode the identical CDR3. This rearrangement joins TRBV6-4 to TRBJ2-3; 10 nucleotides agree with TRBD2. The ends lost 0 bases at V and 4 bases at J; junction bases unmatched: 1. This CDR3 contains 15 residues. CDR1 is MRHNA, CDR2 SNTAGT, per germline. CDR3 nucleotide sequence: TGTGCCAGCAGTGACTCGAGCGGGGGGGCAGATACGCAGTATTTT. Protein product: CASSDSSGGADTQYF.

This chain links TRBV7-9 with TRBJ2-5; maybe TRBD2 (7 bases). Germline loops: CDR1 SEHNR, CDR2 FQNEAQ (reference sequence). This CDR3 comprises 14 residues. The V and J ends lost 5 bases and 1 base respectively, with 11 bases between them. CDR3 region: CASSARGAQETQYF. The CDR3 coding sequence is TGTGCCAGCAGCGCCCGGGGGGCCCAAGAGACCCAGTACTTC.

The rearrangement links TRBV4-1 to TRBJ1-2; 12 nucleotides line up with TRBD1. Germline V gene sequence: CDR1 MGHRA, CDR2 YSYEKL. V lost 3 bases and J lost 8; bases outside the gene matches: 4. The length of the CDR3 is 14 residues. The CDR3 here is CASSQGQGAPGYTF. The DNA of the CDR3 is TGCGCCAGCAGCCAGGGACAGGGGGCGCCGGGCTACACCTTC.

The CDR3 loop is CASSYGQGAHYGYTF. Here the CDR3 DNA reads TGTGCCAGCAGTTACGGACAGGGGGCGCACTATGGCTACACCTTC. The chain combines TRBV27 with TRBJ1-2, with 11 positions matching TRBD1. V lost 4 bases to trimming and J lost 3 bases; unmatched junction nucleotides: 4. CDR1 is MNHEY and CDR2 is SMNVEV in the germline V gene (reference sequence). This CDR3 comprises 15 residues.

The chain uses TRBV5-1 and TRBJ2-1, with TRBD2 matching over 8 bases. This CDR3 is 16 amino acids long. V trimming: 4 bases; J trimming: 6 bases; junction bases outside the gene matches: 12. Germline-derived CDR1 and CDR2 are SGHRS and YFSETQ. The CDR3 DNA reads as TGCGCCAGCAGCCCCTTCGGGACTAGTCTTTTCAATGAGCAGTTCTTC. Its translation: CASSPFGTSLFNEQFF. The variable domain in full, completed from reference TRBV5-1 and TRBJ2-1, reads KAGVTQTPRYLIKTRGQQVTLSCSPISGHRSVSWYQQTPGQGLQFLFEYFSETQRNKGNFPGRFSGRQFSNSRSEMNVSTLELGDSALYLCASSPFGTSLFNEQFFGPGTRLTVL.

The chain carries TRBV27 and TRBJ1-2; the D gene is possibly TRBD1 (6 bases). Germline V CDR1 and CDR2: MNHEY, SMNVEV (reference sequence). The V and J ends lost 8 bases and 3 bases respectively, with 16 bases between them. CDR3 length equals 14 residues. This CDR3 is CASRGGQSYYGYTF. In nucleotides, the CDR3 is TGTGCCAGCCGGGGGGGGCAGTCATACTATGGCTACACCTTC.

This clone has only one observation. Its ends do not fully match the called genes, so a read error is possible. V gene TRBV5-1 combines with J gene TRBJ1-3; D gene uncertain. This CDR3 spans 15 amino acids. Germline CDR1 SGHRS, CDR2 YFSETQ. The CDR3, as DNA: TGCGCCAGCAGCATCGGGCCGGGGTCTGAAAACACCATATATTTT. Protein sequence: CASSIGPGSENTIYF.

The rearrangement uses TRBV6-6 and TRBJ2-2; tentative D call: TRBD1 (6 bases). The CDR3 has 15 residues. V was shortened by 7 bases and J by 2 bases, with 14 bases between the two germline ends. The germline CDR1 and CDR2 sequences are MNHNY and SVGAGI (reference sequence). CDR3: CASTPWGPNTGELFF. CDR3 sequence (DNA): TGTGCCAGCACCCCCTGGGGGCCCAACACCGGGGAGCTGTTTTTT.

This chain uses TRBV28 with TRBJ1-2; 8 bases fit TRBD1. The germline gives CDR1 MDHEN, CDR2 SYDVKM. V gave up 5 bases and J gave up 2 bases; unmatched junction bases: 7. The CDR3 is 15 residues long. CDR3 DNA sequence: TGTGCCAGCAGTAGACTACAGGGGGGCAACTATGGCTACACCTTC. The encoded protein is CASSRLQGGNYGYTF.

The chain combines TRBV7-8 with TRBJ2-5, with 10 bases matching TRBD2. Per the germline V gene, CDR1 is SGHVS and CDR2 is FQNEAQ. V gave up 2 bases and J gave up 0 bases; unmatched junction bases: 9. The CDR3 runs 18 residues. Here the CDR3 DNA reads TGTGCCAGCAGCTTAAGGGTTAGCGGGGGGAACTACCAAGAGACCCAGTACTTC. This sequence encodes CASSLRVSGGNYQETQYF. Based on the CDR3 plus reference TRBV7-8 and TRBJ2-5, the full variable domain is GAGVSQSPRYKVAKRGQDVALRCDPISGHVSLFWYQQALGQGPEFLTYFQNEAQLDKSGLPSDRFFAERPEGSVSTLKIQRTQQEDSAVYLCASSLRVSGGNYQETQYFGPGTRLLVL.

This chain joins TRBV30 and TRBJ1-4; TRBD1 is a possible D gene (6 bases). The CDR3 contains 10 residues. The V end lost 5 bases, the J end lost 12 bases, and 10 bases lay between the germline ends. Looked up from germline, CDR1 is GTSNPN and CDR2 is SVGIG (reference sequence). CDR3 DNA sequence: TGTGCCTGGGGACAGATGCAACTGTTTTTT. Its protein product is CAWGQMQLFF.

This sequence joins TRBV28 and TRBJ1-1, with a possible D match to TRBD1 (6 bases). Germline lookup yields CDR1 MDHEN and CDR2 SYDVKM. This CDR3 contains 12 residues. V was pared by 6 bases and J by 9 bases, with 14 bases between. The DNA for the CDR3 is TGTGCCAGCAGGTCACAGGGAAACAAAGCTTTCTTT. Protein: CASRSQGNKAFF.

The chain links TRBV4-3 to TRBJ2-5; the match to TRBD2 covers 13 bases. This CDR3 is 20 amino acids long. With V trimmed by 0 bases and J by 0 bases, 10 bases remained unmatched. Germline CDR1 LGHNA, CDR2 YSLEER. The CDR3 loop reads CASSQDWGLAGPVDQETQYF. DNA of the CDR3: TGCGCCAGCAGCCAAGACTGGGGACTAGCGGGACCAGTGGACCAAGAGACCCAGTACTTC.

This chain connects TRBV30 to TRBJ1-4; perhaps TRBD1 as D (5 bases). Trimming removed 5 bases from V and 7 bases from J, with 11 bases in between. The germline CDR1 and CDR2 sequences are GTSNPN and SVGIG (reference sequence). The CDR3 loop spans 12 amino acids. The CDR3: CAWARRGEKLFF. Written as DNA, the CDR3 is TGTGCCTGGGCCCGAAGGGGTGAAAAACTGTTTTTT.

DNA for the CDR3: TGCGCCAGCATGGGGGGGCGTGTGGGAGATACGCAGTATTTT. Its translation is CASMGGRVGDTQYF. This sequence joins TRBV5-1 and TRBJ2-3; possibly TRBD2 for D (7 bases). Germline CDR1 and CDR2: SGHRS and YFSETQ. The CDR3 is made up of 14 amino acids. Trimming left V 6 bases short and J 5 bases short, with 16 bases between.

This chain uses TRBV5-6 with TRBJ2-3; 7 bases match TRBD2. Germline V gene sequence: CDR1 SGHDT, CDR2 YYEEEE. The V gene end was trimmed by 0 bases and the J gene end by 2 bases; junction bases not matched to a gene: 9. There are 17 residues in the CDR3. CDR3 sequence (DNA): TGTGCCAGCAGCTTGGAGCTGAACAGCGGGGACACAGATACGCAGTATTTT. Protein product: CASSLELNSGDTDTQYF.

This clone appeared once. CDR3: CASSLTSYEQYF. The DNA for the CDR3 is TGCGCCAGCAGCTTGACATCCTACGAGCAGTACTTC. The chain uses TRBV5-1 and TRBJ2-7, with D unclear. This CDR3 contains 12 residues. With 1 base removed from V and 1 base from J, the gap between germline ends came to 3 bases. Germline V gives CDR1 SGHRS, CDR2 YFSETQ.

This clone was observed a single time. This chain uses TRBV5-1 with TRBJ2-3, with 14 bases aligning to TRBD2. From germline, CDR1 is SGHRS and CDR2 YFSETQ. The trim removed 3 bases at V and 0 bases at J, leaving 6 bases unmatched. The CDR3 is 18 amino acids. The DNA of the CDR3 is TGCGCCAGCAGCTGGCCGGGACTAGCGGGGGCTAGCACAGATACGCAGTATTTT. Protein sequence: CASSWPGLAGASTDTQYF.

The chain joins TRBV29-1 to TRBJ2-7, with D perhaps TRBD1 (5 bases). The ends were cut back, 4 bases at V and 2 bases at J, with 9 bases in the middle. Germline V CDR1 and CDR2: SQVTM, ANQGSEA. CDR3 length equals 12 residues. The CDR3 DNA reads TGCAGCGTTGCTGGACACCCCTACGAGCAGTACTTC. Residues: CSVAGHPYEQYF.

V is TRBV5-1 and J is TRBJ2-3; 15 bases align to TRBD2. Germline V gives CDR1 SGHRS, CDR2 YFSETQ. This CDR3 has 15 residues. Here the CDR3 DNA reads TGCGCAATCCTGGGACTAGCGGGGGGAACAGATACGCAGTATTTT. Its translation: CAILGLAGGTDTQYF.

The V gene is TRBV28, the J gene TRBJ1-2, with a possible D match to TRBD1 (5 bases). In germline, CDR1 is MDHEN, CDR2 SYDVKM. This CDR3 is built from 14 residues. Trimming pared 3 bases from V and 5 bases from J, leaving 13 bases between. For the CDR3, the DNA is TGTGCCAGCAGTTTTAATTGGGAGGGGTATGGCTACACCTTC. It is translated as CASSFNWEGYGYTF.

The chain is built from TRBV11-2 and TRBJ1-6; unclear D gene. Germline loops: CDR1 SGHAT, CDR2 FQNNGV. The V gene lost 0 bases and the J gene lost 10 bases, with 7 bases spanning the gap. This CDR3 contains 13 residues. DNA of the CDR3: TGTGCCAGCAGCTTAGATCGAGGCTCACCCCTCCACTTT. Encoded protein: CASSLDRGSPLHF.

This chain connects TRBV9 to TRBJ2-1; 7 bases map to TRBD2. CDR3 length: 14 residues. Germline V CDR1 and CDR2: SGDLS, YYNGEE. With 4 bases clipped from V and 6 bases from J, the junction kept 7 bases outside the gene matches. The CDR3 bases are TGTGCCAGCAGCTCCGTGTCGGGGGGCAATGAGCAGTTCTTC. Translated: CASSSVSGGNEQFF. The whole variable domain, remainder taken from reference TRBV9 and TRBJ2-1, is DSGVTQTPKHLITATGQRVTLRCSPRSGDLSVYWYQQSLDQGLQFLIQYYNGEERAKGNILERFSAQQFPDLHSELNLSSLELGDSALYFCASSSVSGGNEQFFGPGTRLTVL.

The rearrangement links TRBV7-2 to TRBJ1-5, with 7 bases matching TRBD1. The CDR3 spans 14 residues. Per the germline V gene, CDR1 is SGHTA and CDR2 is FQGNSA. The ends lost 3 bases at V and 4 bases at J; junction bases unmatched: 3. The CDR3 is CASSLDRINQPQHF. For the CDR3, the DNA is TGTGCCAGCAGCTTGGACAGGATTAATCAGCCCCAGCATTTT.

The V gene is TRBV4-3, the J gene TRBJ2-1; TRBD2 agrees at 10 bases. The CDR3 is 15 residues long. The germline V gene has CDR1 LGHNA and CDR2 YSLEER. The junction had 7 bases not matched to a gene; V was cut back by 1 base and J by 10 bases. CDR3 bases: TGCGCCAGCAGCCAAGTCAGACTAGCGGGTGGCGAGCAGTTCTTC. Translation gives CASSQVRLAGGEQFF.

The chain recombines TRBV5-8 with TRBJ1-2; 8 bases agree with TRBD1. From germline, CDR1 is SGHTS and CDR2 YDEGEE. The CDR3 is made up of 12 amino acids. Trimming removed 5 bases from V and 8 bases from J; junction bases left unmatched: 5. The CDR3, as DNA: TGTGCCAGCAGACGGACAGGGTCCGGCTACACCTTC. Amino acid sequence: CASRRTGSGYTF.

The chain employs TRBV6-5 and TRBJ2-2; 8 nucleotides match TRBD1. In germline, CDR1 is MNHEY, CDR2 SVGAGI. The trim removed 6 bases at V and 3 bases at J, leaving 0 bases unmatched. The CDR3 totals 13 residues. The DNA of the CDR3 is TGTGCCAGCAGGACAGGGGACACCGGGGAGCTGTTTTTT. This sequence encodes CASRTGDTGELFF.